These 30 T cell receptor beta chains came from one sample sequenced in a study of T cells in women clearing cervical HPV infection. Produced via immunoSEQ multiplex PCR; TCRdb's table is partial and in-frame only. This repertoire comprises over 30,000 clones; its ten largest clones make up around 1.7%. Sequencing was carried out using blood buffy coat. These receptors were taken from a woman between 18 and 75 years old with a cervical HPV16 infection that either progressed to CIN3+ or cleared (not recorded which).

Turning to this clone: The read is 3 residues too short to cover the CDR3 end, so that end is filled in from the germline J gene. The chain uses TRBV10-2 and TRBJ1-5; D is uncertain. Looked up from germline, CDR1 is WSHSY and CDR2 is SAAADI. This CDR3 is built from 14 residues. Trimming removed 3 bases at V and 2 bases at J, with 8 bases between. The part of the CDR3 DNA that was read is TGCGCCAGCAGTGACCCGGCGGGCAATCAGCCC. Translated, it gives CASSDPAGNQP. The whole CDR3 protein reads CASSDPAGNQPQHF.

With respect to this clone: The CDR3 end is not reached by the read, which stops 3 residues before it; the germline J gene fills it in. The V and J genes are TRBV20-1 and TRBJ2-2, with D tentatively TRBD1 (6 bases). The CDR3 is 15 amino acids. CDR1 is DFQATT, CDR2 SNEGSKA, per germline (reference sequence). The CDR3 protein is CSARVMGAKNSPLFF. The DNA read from the CDR3 is TGCAGTGCTAGAGTTATGGGGGCGAAGAATTCACCG.

As regards this clone: The read ends 3 residues shy of where the CDR3 ends; the end is completed using the germline J gene. The chain is built from TRBV30 and TRBJ1-2, with TRBD1 identical over 8 bases. The ends lost 7 bases at V and 2 bases at J; junction bases unmatched: 9. The CDR3 totals 14 residues. Per germline, CDR1 GTSNPN and CDR2 SVGIG (reference sequence). CDR3 sequence reads: CASTQGAGNYGYTF. CDR3 DNA (partial): TGTGCCTCAACCCAGGGGGCAGGGAACTATGGC.

About this clone: The CDR3 goes on 3 residues after the read ends, and that part is filled in from the germline J gene. This rearrangement joins TRBV19 to TRBJ2-4, with 8 bases identical to TRBD1. CDR1 is LNHDA and CDR2 is SQIVND in the germline V gene (reference sequence). This CDR3 is built from 18 residues. The sequenced part of the CDR3 DNA is TGTGCCAGTAGGCATCTAAGGGACAGGCCCCCGACTAACTATGGT. Translating it yields CASRHLRDRPPTNYG. The whole CDR3 region reads CASRHLRDRPPTNYGQYF.

With respect to this clone: The DNA ends 3 residues before the CDR3 does, and the rest of the CDR3 is filled in from the germline J gene. The V and J genes are TRBV20-1 and TRBJ1-2; D gene ambiguous. CDR1 and CDR2 from the germline V gene are DFQATT and SNEGSKA (reference sequence). The CDR3 runs 14 residues. This chain's CDR3 is CSARPRNGVWEYTF. The CDR3 DNA, read in part, is TGCAGTGCTAGGCCACGGAACGGGGTCTGGGAG.

Comments on this clone: The read ends 3 residues before the CDR3 terminus; that terminus is restored from the germline J gene. The chain has TRBV5-6 and TRBJ2-7; tentative D call: TRBD1 (5 bases). From germline, CDR1 is SGHDT and CDR2 YYEEEE. Trimming left V 4 bases short and J 3 bases short, with 14 bases between. The CDR3 is made up of 14 amino acids. CDR3 DNA (partial): TGTGCCAGCAGCCGAACCAGGGTGAGCTACGAG. Its translation is CASSRTRVSYE. The CDR3 as a whole reads CASSRTRVSYEQYF.

About this clone itself: Sequencing ends 3 residues short of the CDR3 end; the germline J gene provides the rest. The chain employs TRBV6-4 and TRBJ2-1; maybe TRBD2 (6 bases). The CDR3 is made up of 13 amino acids. Germline assignment: CDR1 MRHNA and CDR2 SNTAGT. V lost 3 bases to trimming and J lost 7 bases, with 10 bases between them. CDR3 protein: CASSEVGGNEQFF. CDR3 DNA (partial): TGTGCCAGCAGTGAGGTCGGGGGTAATGAG.

Note on this clone: Coverage ceases 3 residues before the CDR3 finishes, and the germline J gene fills in the end. The V and J genes are TRBV5-5 and TRBJ2-5; possibly TRBD2 for D (7 bases). CDR3 size: 15 residues. The V and J ends lost 0 bases and 2 bases respectively, with 11 bases between them. The germline gives CDR1 SGHKS, CDR2 YYEKEE (reference sequence). Incomplete CDR3 DNA: TGTGCCAGCAGCTTGGCGGGGGGCCCTCAAGAGACC. Its protein product is CASSLAGGPQET. The whole CDR3 region reads CASSLAGGPQETQYF.

Concerning this clone: The read terminates 3 residues before the CDR3 end, so the remaining end is supplied by the germline J gene. The chain recombines TRBV7-2 with TRBJ1-1; 7 nucleotides agree with TRBD1. This CDR3 spans 15 amino acids. After removal of 7 bases from V and 1 base from J, the junction contained 9 bases not matched to a gene. Germline V CDR1 and CDR2: SGHTA, FQGNSA. The sequenced part of the CDR3 DNA is TGTGCCAGCATCACGGGGAAGGGGGCGAACACTGAA. This gives the protein CASITGKGANTE. In full, the CDR3 reads CASITGKGANTEAFF.

About this clone itself: The read finishes 3 residues shy of the CDR3 end, and the germline J gene is used to complete it. This chain connects TRBV6-1 to TRBJ2-5, with 9 bases identical to TRBD2. CDR3 length equals 17 residues. V trimming: 1 base; J trimming: 5 bases; junction bases outside the gene matches: 11. The germline V gene encodes CDR1 MNHNS and CDR2 SASEGT. Here the CDR3 reads CASSEEGLAGFKETQYF. The covered CDR3 bases are TGTGCCAGCAGTGAAGAGGGGCTAGCGGGGTTCAAGGAGACC.

Here the CDR3 reads CASTPPSGGPQTQYF. The DNA read from the CDR3 is TGTGCCAGCACCCCTCCCAGCGGGGGGCCCCAGACG. The rearrangement links TRBV7-9 to TRBJ2-3, with 9 positions matching TRBD2. Coverage ceases 3 residues before the CDR3 finishes, and the germline J gene fills in the end. Germline V gives CDR1 SEHNR, CDR2 FQNEAQ (reference sequence). There are 15 residues in the CDR3.

On this clone: The read ends 3 residues before the CDR3 terminus; that terminus is restored from the germline J gene. This chain connects TRBV2 to TRBJ2-7, with 13 bases matching TRBD2. CDR1 SNHLY and CDR2 FYNNEI come from the germline V gene. V lost 5 bases, J lost 1 base, and 11 bases stayed unmatched. The CDR3 is 18 residues long. The DNA read from the CDR3 is TGTGCCAGCAGTATAAGGTTACTAGCGGGGGGGAATTCCTACGAG. Protein product: CASSIRLLAGGNSYE. The entire CDR3 is CASSIRLLAGGNSYEQYF.

As regards this clone: The read halts 3 residues ahead of the CDR3 end, with the missing end drawn from the germline J gene. V is TRBV11-2 and J is TRBJ2-2; D tentatively reads TRBD1 or TRBD2 (6 bases each). The CDR3 consists of 15 residues. Germline V lookup: CDR1 SGHAT, CDR2 FQNNGV. The sequenced CDR3 bases are TGTGCCAGCAGCCTTGGCGCGGGACAAAATGAAAAG. Translation: CASSLGAGQNEK. The whole CDR3 is CASSLGAGQNEKLFF.

Note on this clone: From the germline J gene comes the end of the CDR3, since the read stops 3 residues before it. The J gene is TRBJ1-6, the V gene TRBV7-6; 7 bases fit TRBD1. Germline V gene lookup returns CDR1 SGHVS and CDR2 FNYEAQ. J gave up 7 bases and V 5 bases, and 14 bases lay outside the gene matches. The CDR3 totals 17 residues. The DNA read from the CDR3 is TGTGCCAGCAGCCAGGGGGTGTCGGGGGTCGGAAATTCACCC. It yields the protein CASSQGVSGVGNSP. The whole CDR3 sequence is CASSQGVSGVGNSPLHF.

A word on this clone: The read halts 3 residues ahead of the CDR3 end, with the missing end drawn from the germline J gene. V usage is TRBV7-2 and J usage is TRBJ2-3, with TRBD1 matching over 8 bases. Germline V CDR1 and CDR2: SGHTA, FQGNSA. The CDR3 extends over 15 amino acids. The CDR3 bases that were read are TGTGCCAGCAGCTTCGTGGCAGGGGGCGCGCGGACG. This encodes CASSFVAGGART. The full CDR3 protein is CASSFVAGGARTQYF.

A word on this clone: Read data end 3 residues before the CDR3 end; the end is taken from the germline J gene. This chain links TRBV7-9 with TRBJ2-3; the match to TRBD1 covers 8 bases. V lost 4 bases and J lost 4; bases outside the gene matches: 4. The CDR3 is made up of 14 amino acids. Germline-derived CDR1 and CDR2 are SEHNR and FQNEAQ (reference sequence). The sequenced CDR3 bases are TGTGCCAGCAGCTCTGGACAGGGATCAGATACG. Its translation is CASSSGQGSDT. The whole CDR3 reads CASSSGQGSDTQYF.

Comment on this clone: The read ends 3 residues before the CDR3 terminus; that terminus is restored from the germline J gene. The chain carries TRBV19 and TRBJ2-3, with 8 positions matching TRBD1. The CDR3 length is 14 residues. The germline V gene has CDR1 LNHDA and CDR2 SQIVND (reference sequence). The CDR3 is CASSIQGANQPQYF. CDR3 DNA (partial): TGTGCCAGTAGTATCCAGGGGGCAAATCAGCCG.

Remarks on this clone: One end of the junction varies from germline; a read error may be responsible. The CDR3 is CASSQDWRGGPTDTQYF. The part of the CDR3 DNA that was read is TGCGCCAGCAGCCAAGACTGGCGGGGGGGACCCACAGATACG. V usage is TRBV4-2 and J usage is TRBJ2-3; 9 bases align to TRBD2. The CDR3 end falls 3 residues outside the read, so it is completed with the germline J gene. CDR3 size: 17 residues. CDR1 is LGHNA and CDR2 is YNFKEQ in the germline V gene.

For this clone: The read is 3 residues too short to cover the CDR3 end, so that end is filled in from the germline J gene. V is TRBV5-1 and J is TRBJ1-2, with a possible D match to TRBD1 (5 bases). The length of the CDR3 is 15 residues. Germline V CDR1 and CDR2: SGHRS, YFSETQ. The CDR3 bases that were read are TGCGCCAGCAGCTTGGGTGGCGGGGGTGCAGAGACC. Its translation: CASSLGGGGAET. The full CDR3 protein is CASSLGGGGAETYTF.

Comments on this clone: The read ends 3 residues shy of where the CDR3 ends; the end is completed using the germline J gene. This rearrangement joins TRBV10-3 to TRBJ1-4; 10 bases are a match to TRBD1. This CDR3 has 13 residues. Germline V gene sequence: CDR1 ENHRY, CDR2 SYGVKD. This CDR3 reads CAIKGTGDSPLFF. The covered CDR3 bases are TGTGCCATCAAGGGGACAGGGGACTCACCA.

CDR3 protein: CSARDRGNFYGYTF. The DNA read from the CDR3 is TGCAGTGCTAGGGACAGGGGGAACTTCTATGGC. The genes are TRBV20-1 and TRBJ1-2, with 10 bases matching TRBD1. The read halts 3 residues ahead of the CDR3 end, with the missing end drawn from the germline J gene. CDR1 is DFQATT and CDR2 is SNEGSKA in the germline V gene (reference sequence). This CDR3 is 14 amino acids long. Germline trimming cut 3 bases from V and 4 bases from J; bases unmatched to any gene: 5.

A word on this clone: The CDR3 is cut off 3 residues early in the read; its end comes from the germline J gene. The J gene is TRBJ2-7, the V gene TRBV12-3 or TRBV12-4; TRBD1 aligns across 9 bases. The CDR3 has 14 amino acids. The trim removed 5 bases at V and 6 bases at J, leaving 8 bases unmatched. The chain's CDR3 is CASSPNTGGGEQYF. The CDR3 bases that were read are TGTGCCAGCAGTCCGAATACAGGGGGCGGCGAG.

Comments on this clone: The read halts 3 residues ahead of the CDR3 end, with the missing end drawn from the germline J gene. The chain couples TRBV5-5 to TRBJ2-7, with 10 bases identical to TRBD2. V trimming: 4 bases; J trimming: 5 bases; junction bases outside the gene matches: 9. The CDR3 totals 15 residues. Germline lookup yields CDR1 SGHKS and CDR2 YYEKEE (reference sequence). The CDR3 loop reads CASSLGLANVNEQYF. Partial CDR3 DNA: TGTGCCAGCAGCCTGGGACTAGCGAATGTGAACGAG.

On this clone itself: Read coverage stops 3 residues before the CDR3 terminus; the germline J gene supplies the remainder. J is TRBJ2-1 and V is TRBV19; D unclear. Trimming shortened V by 11 bases and J by 6 bases, and 17 bases separated the two germline ends. Germline CDR1 is LNHDA and CDR2 is SQIVND (reference sequence). The CDR3 sequence is 13 residues long. The CDR3: CAPSPFPFNEQFF. The CDR3 bases that were read are TGTGCCCCCTCCCCCTTCCCCTTCAATGAG.

Regarding this clone: The read ends 3 residues shy of where the CDR3 ends; the end is completed using the germline J gene. V and J are TRBV19 and TRBJ1-1, with TRBD1 matching over 8 bases. There are 15 residues in the CDR3. V trimming: 3 bases; J trimming: 2 bases; junction bases outside the gene matches: 5. Germline-derived CDR1 and CDR2 are LNHDA and SQIVND (reference sequence). CDR3 residues: CASSIIGTGNTEAFF. The CDR3 DNA, read in part, is TGTGCCAGTAGTATTATCGGGACAGGAAACACTGAA.

As concerns this clone: The read comes to an end 3 residues before the CDR3 does, leaving the germline J gene to fill in the end. The chain links TRBV11-2 to TRBJ1-2; 9 bases are shared with TRBD1. Germline lookup yields CDR1 SGHAT and CDR2 FQNNGV. The CDR3 length is 15 residues. The CDR3 spells CASSLFNRGQETYTF. Partial CDR3 DNA: TGTGCCAGCAGCTTATTTAACAGGGGGCAAGAGACC.

Points on this clone: The read terminates 3 residues before the CDR3 end, so the remaining end is supplied by the germline J gene. This sequence joins TRBV9 and TRBJ2-7; 8 nucleotides match TRBD1. V trimming: 0 bases; J trimming: 2 bases; junction bases outside the gene matches: 1. The CDR3 sequence is 14 residues long. Germline V CDR1 and CDR2: SGDLS, YYNGEE. This CDR3 is CASSVGQGTYEQYF. Partial CDR3 DNA: TGTGCCAGCAGCGTAGGACAGGGGACCTACGAG.

Details on this clone: The read terminates 3 residues ahead of where the CDR3 ends, so the germline J gene completes it. The chain employs TRBV20-1 and TRBJ2-2; no firm D call. The CDR3 extends over 13 amino acids. V shed 1 base and J shed 4 bases, with 7 bases lying between them. Germline lookup yields CDR1 DFQATT and CDR2 SNEGSKA (reference sequence). Incomplete CDR3 DNA: TGCAGTGCTAGAGGTTACAGCACCGGGGAG. Translating it yields CSARGYSTGE. The CDR3 reads in full as CSARGYSTGELFF.

With respect to this clone: The CDR3 extends 3 residues past the end of the read, so its final part is completed from the germline J gene. The V and J genes are TRBV4-2 and TRBJ2-4; the D gene is possibly TRBD2 (7 bases). The germline V and J ends were trimmed by 1 base and 8 bases, with 21 bases remaining between them. The CDR3 has 17 amino acids. Germline CDR1 is LGHNA and CDR2 is YNFKEQ. Partial CDR3 DNA: TGTGCCAGCAGCCAAGCCCCGATCGGGGGGCTAGTGGACATT. Its translation is CASSQAPIGGLVDI. The full CDR3 is CASSQAPIGGLVDIQYF.

As regards this clone: Read coverage stops 3 residues before the CDR3 terminus; the germline J gene supplies the remainder. V is TRBV19 and J is TRBJ2-2, with 10 bases matching TRBD1. CDR1 is LNHDA, CDR2 SQIVND, per germline (reference sequence). CDR3 size: 14 residues. CDR3 DNA (partial): TGTGCCAGTAGTACTTCGACAGGGGGCGAAAAG. This encodes CASSTSTGGEK. The whole CDR3 is CASSTSTGGEKLFF. Complete variable domain (other parts from reference TRBV19 and TRBJ2-2): DGGITQSPKYLFRKEGQNVTLSCEQNLNHDAMYWYRQDPGQGLRLIYYSQIVNDFQKGDIAEGYSVSREKKESFPLTVTSAQKNPTAFYLCASSTSTGGEKLFFGEGSRLTVL.